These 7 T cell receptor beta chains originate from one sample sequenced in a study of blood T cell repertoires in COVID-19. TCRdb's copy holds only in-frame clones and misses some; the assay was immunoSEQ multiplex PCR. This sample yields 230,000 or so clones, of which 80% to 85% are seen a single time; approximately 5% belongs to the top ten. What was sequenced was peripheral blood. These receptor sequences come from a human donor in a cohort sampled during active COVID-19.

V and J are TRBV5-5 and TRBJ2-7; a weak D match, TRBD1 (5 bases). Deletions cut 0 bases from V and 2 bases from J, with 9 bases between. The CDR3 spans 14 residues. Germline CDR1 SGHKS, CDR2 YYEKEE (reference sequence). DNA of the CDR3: TGTGCCAGCAGCTTGGCGCGACAGCCCTACGAGCAGTACTTC. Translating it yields CASSLARQPYEQYF.

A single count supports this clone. The CDR3 is CATRSFGGTEAFF. The DNA of the CDR3 is TGTGCCACCCGGTCTTTTGGGGGGACTGAAGCTTTCTTT. V and J are TRBV12-3 or TRBV12-4 and TRBJ1-1, with TRBD1 as a possible D gene (5 bases). Between the trimmed V and J ends, which lost 10 bases and 5 bases, there was a span of 17 bases. This CDR3 comprises 13 residues.

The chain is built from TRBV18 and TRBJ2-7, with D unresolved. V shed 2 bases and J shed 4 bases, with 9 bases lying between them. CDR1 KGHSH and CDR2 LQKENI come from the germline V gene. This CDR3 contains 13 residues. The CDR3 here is CASSPNALYEQYF. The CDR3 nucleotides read TGTGCCAGCTCACCAAACGCACTTTACGAGCAGTACTTC.

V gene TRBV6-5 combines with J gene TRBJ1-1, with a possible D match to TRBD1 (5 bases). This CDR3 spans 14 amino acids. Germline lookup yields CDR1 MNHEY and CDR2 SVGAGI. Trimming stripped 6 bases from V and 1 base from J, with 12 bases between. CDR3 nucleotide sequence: TGTGCCAGCAGCTGGGGGGAATCGAACACTGAAGCTTTCTTT. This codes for CASSWGESNTEAFF.

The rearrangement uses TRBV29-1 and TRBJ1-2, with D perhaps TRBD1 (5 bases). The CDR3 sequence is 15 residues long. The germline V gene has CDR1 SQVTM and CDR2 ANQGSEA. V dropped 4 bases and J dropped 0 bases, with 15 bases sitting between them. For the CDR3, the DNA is TGCAGCGTTGGACAGCGACCAGGAGCTAACTATGGCTACACCTTC. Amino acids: CSVGQRPGANYGYTF.

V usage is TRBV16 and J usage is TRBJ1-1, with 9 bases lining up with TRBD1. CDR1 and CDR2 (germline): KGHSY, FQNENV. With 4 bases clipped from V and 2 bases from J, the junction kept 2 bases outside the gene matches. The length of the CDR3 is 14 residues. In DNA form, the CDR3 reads TGTGCCAGCAGCCCGGGACAGGGAAACACTGAAGCTTTCTTT. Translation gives CASSPGQGNTEAFF.

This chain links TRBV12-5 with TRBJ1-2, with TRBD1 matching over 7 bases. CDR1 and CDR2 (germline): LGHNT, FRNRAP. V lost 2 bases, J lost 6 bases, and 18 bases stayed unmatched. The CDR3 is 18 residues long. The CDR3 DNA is TGTGCTAGTGGTTTGCGACAGGGCGTAGGGAAGGGAACTCATGGCTACACCTTC. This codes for CASGLRQGVGKGTHGYTF.